The 2 T cell receptor beta chains reported below all come from one sample, sequenced in a study of blood T cell repertoires in COVID-19. Generated by immunoSEQ multiplex PCR, the TCRdb table keeps only in-frame clones and is missing some. The data show more than 200,000 clones, 65% to 90% seen once. Input material: PBMCs or T cells enriched from blood (not recorded which). Receptor source: a man aged 35-49 years who had recovered from COVID-19.

This chain connects TRBV19 to TRBJ1-5, with 12 bases lining up with TRBD1. Trimming removed 11 bases from V and 5 bases from J; junction bases left unmatched: 10. The germline V gene has CDR1 LNHDA and CDR2 SQIVND (reference sequence). The CDR3 totals 15 residues. CDR3 coding DNA: TGTGCCGCCTCCGGGACAGGGGGCAGGTATCAGCCCCAGCATTTT. Translating it yields CAASGTGGRYQPQHF.

A few counts support this clone. This sequence joins TRBV11-2 and TRBJ1-6, with TRBD1 matching over 10 bases. The J segment lost 4 bases and the V segment lost 1 base, leaving 4 bases of the junction unmatched. The germline V gene encodes CDR1 SGHAT and CDR2 FQNNGV. The CDR3 runs to 17 residues. The CDR3 protein is CASSLARTGGYNSPLHF. CDR3 in DNA: TGTGCCAGCAGCTTAGCCAGGACAGGGGGTTATAATTCACCCCTCCACTTT.